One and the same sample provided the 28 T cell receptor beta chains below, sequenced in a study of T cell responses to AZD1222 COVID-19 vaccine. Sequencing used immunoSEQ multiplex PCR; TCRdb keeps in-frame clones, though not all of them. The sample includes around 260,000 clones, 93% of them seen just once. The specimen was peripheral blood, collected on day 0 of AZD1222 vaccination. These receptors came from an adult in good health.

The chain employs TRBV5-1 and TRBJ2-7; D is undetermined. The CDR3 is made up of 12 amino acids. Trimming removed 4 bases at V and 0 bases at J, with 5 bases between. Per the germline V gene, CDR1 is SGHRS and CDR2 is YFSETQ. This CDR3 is CASSLSSYEQYF. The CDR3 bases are TGCGCCAGCAGCCTGAGCTCCTACGAGCAGTACTTC.

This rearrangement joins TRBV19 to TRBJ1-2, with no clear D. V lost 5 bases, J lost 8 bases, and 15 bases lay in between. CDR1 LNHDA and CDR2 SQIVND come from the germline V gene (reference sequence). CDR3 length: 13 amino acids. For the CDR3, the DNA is TGTGCCAGTAGTGCCACCCGGGCCAAAGGCTACACCTTC. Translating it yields CASSATRAKGYTF.

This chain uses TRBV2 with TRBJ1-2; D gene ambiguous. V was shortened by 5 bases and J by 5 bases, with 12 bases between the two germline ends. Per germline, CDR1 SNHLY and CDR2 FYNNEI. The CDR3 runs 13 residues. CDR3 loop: CASSTGGEYGYTF. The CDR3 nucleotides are TGTGCCAGCAGTACCGGCGGGGAATATGGCTACACCTTC.

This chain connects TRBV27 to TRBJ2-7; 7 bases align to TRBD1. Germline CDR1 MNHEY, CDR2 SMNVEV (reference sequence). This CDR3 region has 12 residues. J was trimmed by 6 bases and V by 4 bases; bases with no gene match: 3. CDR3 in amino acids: CASSSPGGEQYF. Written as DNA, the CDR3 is TGTGCCAGCAGTTCCCCAGGGGGCGAGCAGTACTTC.

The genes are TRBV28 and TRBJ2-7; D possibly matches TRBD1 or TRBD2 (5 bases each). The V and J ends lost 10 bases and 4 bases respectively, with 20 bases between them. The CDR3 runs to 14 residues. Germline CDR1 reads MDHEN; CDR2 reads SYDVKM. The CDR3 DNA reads TGTGCCACTTCGGGGCGGCGGTTGGCGTACGAGCAGTACTTC. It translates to CATSGRRLAYEQYF.

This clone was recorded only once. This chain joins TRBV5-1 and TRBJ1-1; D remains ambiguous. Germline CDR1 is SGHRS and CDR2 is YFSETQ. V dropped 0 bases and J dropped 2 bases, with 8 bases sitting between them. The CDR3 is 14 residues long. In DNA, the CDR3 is TGCGCCAGCAGCTTGGGGCAGGCTAACACTGAAGCTTTCTTT. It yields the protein CASSLGQANTEAFF. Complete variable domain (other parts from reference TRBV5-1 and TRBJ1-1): KAGVTQTPRYLIKTRGQQVTLSCSPISGHRSVSWYQQTPGQGLQFLFEYFSETQRNKGNFPGRFSGRQFSNSRSEMNVSTLELGDSALYLCASSLGQANTEAFFGQGTRLTVV.

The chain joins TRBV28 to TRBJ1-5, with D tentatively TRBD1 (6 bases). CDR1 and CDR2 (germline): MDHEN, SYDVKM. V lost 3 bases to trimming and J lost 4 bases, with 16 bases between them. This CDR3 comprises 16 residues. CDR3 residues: CASSLWGARGNQPQHF. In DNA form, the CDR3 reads TGTGCCAGCAGTTTGTGGGGGGCGCGTGGGAATCAGCCCCAGCATTTT.

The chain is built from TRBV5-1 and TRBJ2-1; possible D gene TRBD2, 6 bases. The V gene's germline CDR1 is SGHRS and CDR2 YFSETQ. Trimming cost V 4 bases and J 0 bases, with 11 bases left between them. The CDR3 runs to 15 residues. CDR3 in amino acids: CASSLRDSSYNEQFF. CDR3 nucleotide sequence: TGCGCCAGCAGCCTGCGGGACTCCTCCTACAATGAGCAGTTCTTC.

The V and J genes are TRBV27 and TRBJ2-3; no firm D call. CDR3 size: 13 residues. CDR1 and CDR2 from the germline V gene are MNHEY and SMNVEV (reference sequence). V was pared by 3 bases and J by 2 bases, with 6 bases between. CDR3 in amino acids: CASSFPDTDTQYF. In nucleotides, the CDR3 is TGTGCCAGCAGTTTCCCCGACACAGATACGCAGTATTTT.

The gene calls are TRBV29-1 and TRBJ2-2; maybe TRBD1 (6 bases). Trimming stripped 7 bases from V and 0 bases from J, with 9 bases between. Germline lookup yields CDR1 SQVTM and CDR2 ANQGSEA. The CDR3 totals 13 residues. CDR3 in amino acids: CSARTANTGELFF. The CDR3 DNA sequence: TGCAGCGCCCGGACAGCGAACACCGGGGAGCTGTTTTTT.

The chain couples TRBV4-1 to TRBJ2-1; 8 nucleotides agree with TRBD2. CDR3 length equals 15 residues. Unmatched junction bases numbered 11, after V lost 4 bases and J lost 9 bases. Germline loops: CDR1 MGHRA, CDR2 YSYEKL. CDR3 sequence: CASSPLERGMGEQFF. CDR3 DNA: TGCGCCAGCAGCCCCCTCGAGCGGGGGATGGGTGAGCAGTTCTTC.

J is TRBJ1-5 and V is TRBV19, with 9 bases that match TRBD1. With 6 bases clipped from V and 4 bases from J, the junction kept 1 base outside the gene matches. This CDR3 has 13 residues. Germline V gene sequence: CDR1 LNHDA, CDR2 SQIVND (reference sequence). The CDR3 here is CASRDRGNQPQHF. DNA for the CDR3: TGTGCCAGTAGAGACAGGGGGAATCAGCCCCAGCATTTT. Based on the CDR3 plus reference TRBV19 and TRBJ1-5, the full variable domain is DGGITQSPKYLFRKEGQNVTLSCEQNLNHDAMYWYRQDPGQGLRLIYYSQIVNDFQKGDIAEGYSVSREKKESFPLTVTSAQKNPTAFYLCASRDRGNQPQHFGDGTRLSIL.

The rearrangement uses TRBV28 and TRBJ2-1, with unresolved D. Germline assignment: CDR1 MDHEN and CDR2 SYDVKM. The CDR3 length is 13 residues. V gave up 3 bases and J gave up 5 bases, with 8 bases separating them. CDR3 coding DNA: TGTGCCAGCAGTTTCGAGGCAGACAATGAGCAGTTCTTC. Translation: CASSFEADNEQFF. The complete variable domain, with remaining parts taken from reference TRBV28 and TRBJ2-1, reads DVKVTQSSRYLVKRTGEKVFLECVQDMDHENMFWYRQDPGLGLRLIYFSYDVKMKEKGDIPEGYSVSREKKERFSLILESASTNQTSMYLCASSFEADNEQFFGPGTRLTVL.

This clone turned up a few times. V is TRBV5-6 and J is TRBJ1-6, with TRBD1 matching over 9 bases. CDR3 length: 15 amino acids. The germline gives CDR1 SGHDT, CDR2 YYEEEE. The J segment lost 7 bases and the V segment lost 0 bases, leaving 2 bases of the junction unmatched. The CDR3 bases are TGTGCCAGCAGCTTGGAGACAGGGGGAAATTCACCCCTCCACTTT. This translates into CASSLETGGNSPLHF.

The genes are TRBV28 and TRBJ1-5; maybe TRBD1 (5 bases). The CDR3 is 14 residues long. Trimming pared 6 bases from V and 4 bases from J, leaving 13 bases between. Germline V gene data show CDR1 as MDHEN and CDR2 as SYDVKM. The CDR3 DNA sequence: TGTGCCAGCAGAAGGCAGGGCCTAAATCAGCCCCAGCATTTT. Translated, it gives CASRRQGLNQPQHF.

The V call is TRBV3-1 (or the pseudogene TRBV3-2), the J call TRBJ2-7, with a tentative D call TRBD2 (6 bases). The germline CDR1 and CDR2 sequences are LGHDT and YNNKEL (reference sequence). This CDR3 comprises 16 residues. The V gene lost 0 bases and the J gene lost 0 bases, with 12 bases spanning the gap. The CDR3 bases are TGTGCCAGCAGCCAAGATGGGGGGTACAGCTCCTACGAGCAGTACTTC. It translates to CASSQDGGYSSYEQYF.

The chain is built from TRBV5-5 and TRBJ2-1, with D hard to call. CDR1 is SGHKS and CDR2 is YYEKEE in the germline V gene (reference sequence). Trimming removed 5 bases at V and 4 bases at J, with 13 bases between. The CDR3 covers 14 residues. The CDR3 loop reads CASSSLQTYNEQFF. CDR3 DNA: TGTGCCAGCAGTTCGCTACAGACTTACAATGAGCAGTTCTTC.

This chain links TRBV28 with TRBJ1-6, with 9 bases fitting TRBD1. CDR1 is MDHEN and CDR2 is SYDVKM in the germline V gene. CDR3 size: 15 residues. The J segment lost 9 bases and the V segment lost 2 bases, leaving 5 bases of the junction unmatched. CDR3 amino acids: CASSLGGQGGSPLHF. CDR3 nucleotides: TGTGCCAGCAGTTTAGGGGGACAGGGCGGTTCACCCCTCCACTTT. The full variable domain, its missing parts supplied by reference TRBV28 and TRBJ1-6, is DVKVTQSSRYLVKRTGEKVFLECVQDMDHENMFWYRQDPGLGLRLIYFSYDVKMKEKGDIPEGYSVSREKKERFSLILESASTNQTSMYLCASSLGGQGGSPLHFGNGTRLTVT.

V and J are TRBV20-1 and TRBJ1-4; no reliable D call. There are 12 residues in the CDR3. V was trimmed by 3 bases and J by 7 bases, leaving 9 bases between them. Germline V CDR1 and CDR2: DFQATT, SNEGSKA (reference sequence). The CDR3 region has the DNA TGCAGTGCTAGTGAGGGATCTGAAAAACTGTTTTTT. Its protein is CSASEGSEKLFF.

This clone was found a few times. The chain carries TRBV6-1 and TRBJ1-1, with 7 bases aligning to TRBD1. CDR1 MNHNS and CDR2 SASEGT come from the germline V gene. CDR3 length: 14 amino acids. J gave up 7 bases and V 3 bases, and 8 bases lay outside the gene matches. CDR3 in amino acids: CASSDRDSPVEAFF. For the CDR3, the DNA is TGTGCCAGCAGTGACCGGGACAGCCCTGTTGAAGCTTTCTTT.

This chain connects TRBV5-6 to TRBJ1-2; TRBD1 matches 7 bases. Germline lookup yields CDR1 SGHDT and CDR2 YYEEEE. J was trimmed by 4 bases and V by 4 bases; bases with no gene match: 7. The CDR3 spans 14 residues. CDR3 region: CASSPRDSGYGYTF. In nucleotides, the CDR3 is TGTGCCAGCAGCCCCCGGGACAGCGGCTATGGCTACACCTTC. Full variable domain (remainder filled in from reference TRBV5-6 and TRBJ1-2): DAGVTQSPTHLIKTRGQQVTLRCSPKSGHDTVSWYQQALGQGPQFIFQYYEEEERQRGNFPDRFSGHQFPNYSSELNVNALLLGDSALYLCASSPRDSGYGYTFGSGTRLTVV.

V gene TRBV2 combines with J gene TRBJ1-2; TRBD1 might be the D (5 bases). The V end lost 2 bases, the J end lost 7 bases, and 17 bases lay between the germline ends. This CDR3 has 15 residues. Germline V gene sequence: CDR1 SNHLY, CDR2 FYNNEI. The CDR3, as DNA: TGTGCCAGCAGTGAACAGATCCCGGGGGTAGCTGGCTACACCTTC. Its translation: CASSEQIPGVAGYTF.

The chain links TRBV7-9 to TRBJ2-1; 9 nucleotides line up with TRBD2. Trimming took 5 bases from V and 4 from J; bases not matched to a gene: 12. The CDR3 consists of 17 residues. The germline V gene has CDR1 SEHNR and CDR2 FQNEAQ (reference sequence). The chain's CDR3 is CASSPKIRLAVYNEQFF. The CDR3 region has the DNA TGTGCCAGCAGCCCAAAAATACGACTAGCGGTTTACAATGAGCAGTTCTTC.

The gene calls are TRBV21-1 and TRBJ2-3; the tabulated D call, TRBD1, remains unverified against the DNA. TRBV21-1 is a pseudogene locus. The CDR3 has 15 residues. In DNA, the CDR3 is TGTGCCAGCAGCAAAGCTCCGGACAGGACAGATACGCAGTATTTT. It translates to CASSKAPDRTDTQYF.

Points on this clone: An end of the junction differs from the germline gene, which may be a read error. The CDR3 sequence: CASSLGLRETQYF. CDR3 coding DNA: TGTGCTAGCAGCTTGGGACTTCGGGAGACCCAGTACTTC. J is TRBJ2-5 and V is TRBV7-7; possible D gene TRBD2, 6 bases. The germline V gene encodes CDR1 SSHAT and CDR2 FNYEAQ (reference sequence). This CDR3 is built from 13 residues.

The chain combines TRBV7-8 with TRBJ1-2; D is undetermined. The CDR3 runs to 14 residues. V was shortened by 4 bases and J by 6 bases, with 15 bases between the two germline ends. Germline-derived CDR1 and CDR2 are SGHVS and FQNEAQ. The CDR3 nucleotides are TGTGCCAGCAGCTCGCACGGGCGTGGGGATGGCTACACCTTC. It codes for CASSSHGRGDGYTF.

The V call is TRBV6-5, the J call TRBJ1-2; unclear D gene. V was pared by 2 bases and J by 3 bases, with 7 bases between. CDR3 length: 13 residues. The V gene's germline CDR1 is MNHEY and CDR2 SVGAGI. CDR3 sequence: CASSYDSDYGYTF. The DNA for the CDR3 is TGTGCCAGCAGTTACGACTCCGACTATGGCTACACCTTC.

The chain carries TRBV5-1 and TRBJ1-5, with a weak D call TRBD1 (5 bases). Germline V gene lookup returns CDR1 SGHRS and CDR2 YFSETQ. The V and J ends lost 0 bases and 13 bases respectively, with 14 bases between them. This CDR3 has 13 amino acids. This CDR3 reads CASSLAGREGQHF. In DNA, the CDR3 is TGCGCCAGCAGCTTGGCGGGCAGGGAGGGTCAGCATTTT.